This T cell receptor beta chain comes out of a study of CD8 T cells in Susac syndrome. The study's findings and limits: Repertoires of Susac syndrome CD4+ T cells lacked clonal expansion. The study recognized that its TCR sequencing and HLA analysis covered a relatively small number of individuals.

The CDR3 spans 12 residues. CDR1 is SGHVS, CDR2 FQNEAQ, per germline. The V end was cut by 5 bases, the J end by 4 bases, with 8 bases between. The sequenced target, TCR beta, came from blood CD8+ and CD4+ T cells. Negative isolation was used for CD8+ and CD4+ T cells and FACS enrichment for TEMRA cells. With random hexamers, roughly 0.45 to 1 ug RNA was reverse transcribed. In TCRdb, the immunoSEQ multiplex PCR reads were re-called with MiXCR into one record per CDR3 protein. The table has about 140,000 distinct CDR3 sequences, just under 95% seen once. Regarding this clonotype: Its antigen is still unknown.

This receptor was obtained from a human donor with Susac syndrome. V usage is TRBV7-8 and J usage is TRBJ1-1; tentative D call: TRBD1 (6 bases). The sequenced sample consisted of CD4+ T cells from PBMCs. The DNA of the CDR3 is TGTGCCAGCAGCCGAGGGGGCACTGAAGCTTTCTTT. It specifies CASSRGGTEAFF. Full variable domain (rest looked up from reference TRBV7-8 and TRBJ1-1): GAGVSQSPRYKVAKRGQDVALRCDPISGHVSLFWYQQALGQGPEFLTYFQNEAQLDKSGLPSDRFFAERPEGSVSTLKIQRTQQEDSAVYLCASSRGGTEAFFGQGTRLTVV.